The text below deals with one TCR beta chain. Its specificity is not known. CD4+ cells were split into CD45RA+ naive and CD45RA-negative memory subsets. The sample belongs to a study of shared clonotypes between healthy human individuals. The V gene end was trimmed by 5 bases and the J gene end by 4 bases; junction bases not matched to a gene: 7. Germline V gene sequence: CDR1 MDHEN, CDR2 SYDVKM. The CDR3 loop spans 14 amino acids. The deep-level immunoSEQ assay was used. Assay: immunoSEQ multiplex PCR; the TCRdb copy retains only in-frame clones and omits some. Altogether about 600,000 clones are present, about 97% being singletons, with the ten largest covering about 0.057%. Study results and limitations: Around 5% was the fraction of naive CD4 clonotypes found shared across a few donors. Clonotypes shared by all four sorted-subset donors had higher generation probabilities than non-shared clonotypes.

The sequenced material came from naive CD4+ T cells sorted from blood. Subset meaning: CD45RA+ positively selected. The source is a woman aged 25 to 39 in good health. The rearrangement joins TRBV28 to TRBJ1-2, with 7 bases fitting TRBD1. In DNA, the CDR3 is TGTGCCAGCAGTCTTTCCGGGACAGCCTATGGCTACACCTTC. Protein: CASSLSGTAYGYTF.